This is a list of T cell receptor beta chains from one sample in a study of T cell responses to AZD1222 COVID-19 vaccine. The table came from immunoSEQ multiplex PCR; TCRdb's copy has only in-frame clones and leaves some out. Among approximately 170,000 clones listed, approximately 90% were seen once. Sequenced here: peripheral blood, sampled on day 0 of AZD1222 vaccination. Every receptor here comes from an adult in good health. Each CDR3 is given with its conserved first and last residue. D genes are given only for firm matches. Clone size is stated in some rows and not others, as once, few, many or a class when expanded.

>.|TRBJ1-3|TRBV28|TRBD1
CASRGNPGQKSSGNTIYF
TGTGCCAGCAGAGGAAATCCGGGACAGAAGAGCTCTGGAAACACCATATATTTT
>.|TRBJ2-5|TRBV6-5|.
CASNGVRGGTQYF
TGTGCCAGCAATGGTGTCAGGGGAGGGACCCAGTACTTC
>.|TRBJ2-5|TRBV28|.
CASIPRGAGQETQYF
TGTGCCAGCATCCCCCGGGGGGCGGGGCAAGAGACCCAGTACTTC
>few|TRBJ2-1|TRBV11-2|.
CASSLGSEGNEQFF
TGTGCCAGCAGCTTAGGGTCCGAAGGCAATGAGCAGTTCTTC
>.|TRBJ2-2|TRBV2|TRBD2
CASSDPGGGSGELFF
TGTGCCAGCAGTGACCCCGGGGGGGGATCCGGGGAGCTGTTTTTT
>.|TRBJ2-3|TRBV9|TRBD2
CASSGPSGGRSTDTQYF
TGTGCCAGCAGCGGTCCTAGCGGGGGGCGCAGCACAGATACGCAGTATTTT
>many|TRBJ2-5|TRBV5-4|.
CASSLFSQTQETQYF
TGTGCCAGCAGCTTGTTTTCCCAGACCCAAGAGACCCAGTACTTC
>.|TRBJ1-6|TRBV4-3|TRBD1
CASSQGTGGFSPLHF
TGCGCCAGCAGCCAAGGGACAGGGGGCTTTTCACCCCTCCACTTT
>few|TRBJ1-5|TRBV12-3/TRBV12-4|.
CASSPSNQPQHF
TGTGCCAGCAGCCCGAGCAATCAGCCCCAGCATTTT
>.|TRBJ1-1|TRBV12-3/TRBV12-4|.
CASSPSGAEAFF
TGTGCCAGCAGCCCCTCAGGCGCTGAAGCTTTCTTT
>.|TRBJ2-2|TRBV7-9|.
CASSLSHTGELFF
TGTGCCAGCAGTCTTAGTCACACCGGGGAGCTGTTTTTT
>.|TRBJ2-7|TRBV13|.
CASSLGGYYEQYF
TGTGCCAGCAGCTTAGGCGGTTACTACGAGCAGTACTTC
>.|TRBJ1-4|TRBV11-2|.
CASSLVNLEKLFF
TGTGCCAGCAGCTTAGTCAACCTTGAAAAACTGTTTTTT
>few|TRBJ1-2|TRBV4-2|TRBD1
CASSHGTENNYGYTF
TGTGCCAGCAGCCACGGGACAGAAAATAACTATGGCTACACCTTC
>.|TRBJ1-5|TRBV30|.
CAWSVTSNQPQHF
TGTGCCTGGAGTGTCACCAGCAATCAGCCCCAGCATTTT
>.|TRBJ2-7|TRBV30|.
CAWSGPAYEQYF
TGTGCCTGGAGTGGACCGGCCTACGAGCAGTACTTC
>once|TRBJ2-7|TRBV11-1|.
CASRTVRLTQNYEQYF
TGTGCCAGCAGGACAGTTAGGCTCACCCAAAACTACGAGCAGTACTTC
>.|TRBJ1-6|TRBV5-1|.
CASSLEGSSYNSPLHF
TGCGCCAGCAGCTTGGAGGGCAGCTCCTATAATTCACCCCTCCACTTT
>.|TRBJ1-6|TRBV5-5|.
CASSLEGEGSPLHF
TGTGCCAGCAGCTTGGAAGGGGAAGGGTCACCCCTCCACTTT
>.|TRBJ2-2|TRBV6-5|.
CASQMNTGELFF
TGTGCCTCCCAGATGAACACCGGGGAGCTGTTTTTT
>.|TRBJ2-3|TRBV4-3|.
CASSQVGFGTQYF
TGCGCCAGCAGCCAGGTTGGCTTTGGTACGCAGTATTTT
>.|TRBJ2-2|TRBV5-4|.
CASSYGQRNTGELFF
TGTGCCAGCAGCTACGGACAGCGCAACACCGGGGAGCTGTTTTTT
>.|TRBJ1-6|TRBV10-3|.
CAISLTALNSPLHF
TGTGCCATCAGTTTAACAGCCCTTAATTCACCCCTCCACTTT
>.|TRBJ1-3|TRBV27|.
CASRPRINSGNTIYF
TGTGCCAGCAGACCAAGGATAAACTCTGGAAACACCATATATTTT
>.|TRBJ1-1|TRBV2|TRBD1
CASSWDRENTEAFF
TGTGCCAGCAGCTGGGACAGGGAGAACACTGAAGCTTTCTTT
>.|TRBJ2-5|TRBV11-1|.
CASSLASGLKGETQYF
TGTGCCAGCAGCTTAGCCTCAGGGTTGAAGGGGGAGACCCAGTACTTC
>once|TRBJ2-2|TRBV4-3|.
CASSQQQAGTGELFF
TGCGCCAGCAGCCAACAACAGGCAGGCACCGGGGAGCTGTTTTTT
>.|TRBJ2-5|TRBV10-3|TRBD2
CAISPGGGGHQETQYF
TGTGCCATCAGCCCTGGCGGGGGGGGACACCAAGAGACCCAGTACTTC
>.|TRBJ2-3|TRBV4-1|TRBD2
CASSQTPRGGEADTQYF
TGCGCCAGCAGCCAAACTCCCCGGGGGGGGGAGGCAGATACGCAGTATTTT
>.|TRBJ2-1|TRBV24-1|TRBD1
CATSDDRGGINEQFF
TGTGCCACCAGTGATGACAGGGGTGGTATCAATGAGCAGTTCTTC
>.|TRBJ2-3|TRBV10-3|.
CAISEYAGSGTDTQYF
TGTGCCATCAGTGAGTACGCGGGGAGTGGCACAGATACGCAGTATTTT
>.|TRBJ2-3|TRBV7-9|.
CASSFELEAQYF
TGTGCCAGCAGCTTCGAGTTAGAGGCGCAGTATTTT
>few|TRBJ1-6|TRBV5-1|TRBD1
CASSFGQGGNSPLHF
TGCGCCAGCAGCTTCGGACAGGGGGGGAATTCACCCCTCCACTTT
>.|TRBJ1-5|TRBV4-1|.
CASSQVDGNQPQHF
TGCGCCAGCAGCCAGGTCGACGGGAATCAGCCCCAGCATTTT
>.|TRBJ2-3|TRBV6-5|.
CASSRGESTDTQYF
TGTGCCAGCAGTCGAGGGGAGAGCACAGATACGCAGTATTTT
>.|TRBJ2-7|TRBV7-9|TRBD2
CASSSGLAGSYEQYF
TGTGCCAGCAGCTCGGGACTAGCGGGCTCCTACGAGCAGTACTTC
>.|TRBJ2-5|TRBV6-6|TRBD2
CASSPDPFSGGLQETQYF
TGTGCCAGCAGTCCCGACCCCTTTAGCGGGGGGCTCCAAGAGACCCAGTACTTC
>.|TRBJ2-4|TRBV7-8|.
CASSLDPGFVNIQYF
TGTGCCAGCAGCTTAGATCCAGGGTTTGTTAACATTCAGTACTTC
>.|TRBJ2-3|TRBV3-1/TRBV3-2|TRBD2
CASSQGAGGPGDTQYF
TGTGCCAGCAGCCAAGGGGCGGGGGGGCCGGGAGATACGCAGTATTTT
>.|TRBJ1-2|TRBV7-2|.
CASSGRETRFNADGYTF
TGTGCCAGCAGCGGTAGGGAGACTAGATTTAACGCCGATGGCTACACCTTC
>.|TRBJ1-5|TRBV5-5|.
CASSFSTGADSNQPQHF
TGTGCCAGCAGCTTTAGTACGGGGGCGGATAGCAATCAGCCCCAGCATTTT
>.|TRBJ2-3|TRBV7-3|TRBD1
CASSLQPGQGMRNTQYF
TGTGCCAGCAGCTTGCAACCGGGACAGGGGATGAGGAATACGCAGTATTTT
>.|TRBJ2-7|TRBV5-5|.
CASSLFTGSNEQYF
TGTGCCAGCAGCTTGTTCACGGGGTCCAACGAGCAGTACTTC
>.|TRBJ2-2|TRBV30|TRBD1
CAWTTGGTGELFF
TGTGCCTGGACTACAGGGGGCACCGGGGAGCTGTTTTTT
>.|TRBJ2-7|TRBV7-3|.
CASSLSTNHEQYF
TGTGCCAGCAGCTTATCGACTAATCACGAGCAGTACTTC
>.|TRBJ1-1|TRBV5-6|TRBD1
CASSRTGTDTEAFF
TGTGCCAGCAGCCGGACAGGGACGGACACTGAAGCTTTCTTT
>.|TRBJ1-2|TRBV29-1|TRBD1
CSIQQPTGDYGYTF
TGCAGCATTCAACAACCTACAGGGGACTATGGCTACACCTTC
>.|TRBJ1-5|TRBV3-1/TRBV3-2|.
CASSQTSGANQPQHF
TGTGCCAGCAGCCAAACCTCGGGGGCAAACCAGCCCCAGCATTTT
>.|TRBJ2-7|TRBV27|.
CASSSGVSYEQYF
TGTGCCAGCAGTTCAGGGGTCAGCTACGAGCAGTACTTC
>.|TRBJ1-2|TRBV7-8|.
CASSLGLGRTNYGYTF
TGTGCCAGCAGCTTAGGGCTGGGACGGACTAACTATGGCTACACCTTC
>.|TRBJ1-2|TRBV13|TRBD1
CASDEGNAGGYGYTF
TGTGCCAGCGACGAAGGAAACGCAGGGGGCTATGGCTACACCTTC
>few|TRBJ1-6|TRBV5-1|.
CASSSAGALNSPLHF
TGCGCCAGCAGCTCCGCGGGTGCTCTAAATTCACCCCTCCACTTT
>.|TRBJ2-3|TRBV7-2|TRBD2
CASSPRPGRGGGSTDTQYF
TGTGCCAGCAGCCCGCGCCCGGGGCGGGGGGGCGGGAGCACAGATACGCAGTATTTT
>.|TRBJ2-1|TRBV7-2|TRBD2
CASRQRGGSAYNEQFF
TGTGCCAGCAGGCAACGGGGAGGGTCAGCCTACAATGAGCAGTTCTTC